The 32 T cell receptor beta chains listed next were all sequenced from one sample in a study of blood T cell repertoires in COVID-19. The protocol was immunoSEQ multiplex PCR, while the TCRdb copy is restricted to in-frame clones and leaves out a portion. Of some 150,000 clones listed, over 75% are singletons. The material sequenced was peripheral blood. These TCRs come from a man aged 55 to 70 with active or convalescent COVID-19.

The chain joins TRBV13 to TRBJ1-2, with 8 bases fitting TRBD1. J lost 7 bases, V lost 4 bases, and 11 bases had no gene match. This CDR3 has 15 amino acids. Looked up from germline, CDR1 is PRHDT and CDR2 is FYEKMQ (reference sequence). In nucleotides, the CDR3 is TGTGCCAGCAGCTCGCTACAGGGGGGTTTAGGTGGCTACACCTTC. The encoded protein is CASSSLQGGLGGYTF.

The chain combines TRBV19 with TRBJ2-2, with D possibly being TRBD1 (6 bases). There are 14 residues in the CDR3. In germline, CDR1 is LNHDA, CDR2 SQIVND (reference sequence). The germline V and J ends were trimmed by 7 bases and 2 bases, with 11 bases remaining between them. CDR3 DNA: TGTGCCAGTAACCGGGACACTAACACCGGGGAGCTGTTTTTT. Amino acid sequence: CASNRDTNTGELFF. Supplemented by reference TRBV19 and TRBJ2-2, the full variable domain reads DGGITQSPKYLFRKEGQNVTLSCEQNLNHDAMYWYRQDPGQGLRLIYYSQIVNDFQKGDIAEGYSVSREKKESFPLTVTSAQKNPTAFYLCASNRDTNTGELFFGEGSRLTVL.

This clone was recorded once. The V call is TRBV16, the J call TRBJ2-1; 10 bases line up with TRBD2. Unmatched junction bases numbered 12, after V lost 6 bases and J lost 4 bases. The CDR3 runs 17 residues. CDR1 and CDR2 from the germline V gene are KGHSY and FQNENV. The CDR3 coding sequence is TGTGCCAGCAGACAGAGCCTAGCGGGAGATGGGTACAATGAGCAGTTCTTC. This sequence encodes CASRQSLAGDGYNEQFF.

V is TRBV7-9 and J is TRBJ2-2; D may be TRBD2 (6 bases). Trimming left V 11 bases short and J 5 bases short, with 15 bases between. The CDR3 has 13 amino acids. Per the germline V gene, CDR1 is SEHNR and CDR2 is FQNEAQ (reference sequence). The CDR3 region has the DNA TGTGCCCCCCGCCCCCGGGGGACCGGGGAGCTGTTTTTT. Its translation is CAPRPRGTGELFF. Supplemented by reference TRBV7-9 and TRBJ2-2, the full variable domain reads DTGVSQNPRHKITKRGQNVTFRCDPISEHNRLYWYRQTLGQGPEFLTYFQNEAQLEKSRLLSDRFSAERPKGSFSTLEIQRTEQGDSAMYLCAPRPRGTGELFFGEGSRLTVL.

This clone showed up just once. This rearrangement joins TRBV28 to TRBJ2-7, with TRBD1 identical over 9 bases. Germline CDR1 is MDHEN and CDR2 is SYDVKM. The junction had 7 bases not matched to a gene; V was cut back by 4 bases and J by 3 bases. This CDR3 comprises 15 residues. CDR3 nucleotide sequence: TGTGCCAGCAGTTCCCCGGGACAGGGTCTCTACGAGCAGTACTTC. This encodes CASSSPGQGLYEQYF.

The rearrangement uses TRBV5-1 and TRBJ1-1; D remains unclear. The germline V gene encodes CDR1 SGHRS and CDR2 YFSETQ. The CDR3 is 15 residues long. With 1 base removed from V and 1 base from J, the gap between germline ends came to 11 bases. CDR3 DNA sequence: TGCGCCAGCAGCTTGATGTTTGGGCAGAACACTGAAGCTTTCTTT. Protein: CASSLMFGQNTEAFF.

This clone was observed once. This chain links TRBV2 with TRBJ1-1, with D unclear. CDR3 size: 13 residues. V lost 5 bases to trimming and J lost 5 bases, with 12 bases between them. Per germline, CDR1 SNHLY and CDR2 FYNNEI. The chain's CDR3 is CASSPLGWTEAFF. Written as DNA, the CDR3 is TGTGCCAGCAGTCCACTGGGCTGGACTGAAGCTTTCTTT. The whole variable domain, filled in from reference TRBV2 and TRBJ1-1, reads EPEVTQTPSHQVTQMGQEVILRCVPISNHLYFYWYRQILGQKVEFLVSFYNNEISEKSEIFDDQFSVERPDGSNFTLKIRSTKLEDSAMYFCASSPLGWTEAFFGQGTRLTVV.

A few counts support this clone. The rearrangement uses TRBV5-1 and TRBJ2-3, with TRBD2 matching 8 bases. This CDR3 region has 16 residues. The germline V gene has CDR1 SGHRS and CDR2 YFSETQ. The junction had 7 bases not matched to a gene; V was cut back by 4 bases and J by 0 bases. CDR3 DNA sequence: TGCGCCAGCAGCACCCTATCTAGCGGGAGCACAGATACGCAGTATTTT. Translated: CASSTLSSGSTDTQYF. The complete variable domain, with remaining parts taken from reference TRBV5-1 and TRBJ2-3, reads KAGVTQTPRYLIKTRGQQVTLSCSPISGHRSVSWYQQTPGQGLQFLFEYFSETQRNKGNFPGRFSGRQFSNSRSEMNVSTLELGDSALYLCASSTLSSGSTDTQYFGPGTRLTVL.

V usage is TRBV28 and J usage is TRBJ2-7; 7 nucleotides agree with TRBD2. The J segment lost 4 bases and the V segment lost 5 bases, leaving 17 bases of the junction unmatched. The CDR3 is made up of 17 amino acids. Germline V gene sequence: CDR1 MDHEN, CDR2 SYDVKM. The CDR3 loop is CASSLLPPGGSQYEQYF. The CDR3 DNA follows: TGTGCCAGCAGTCTTTTACCCCCTGGCGGGAGCCAGTACGAGCAGTACTTC.

This clone was recorded only once. This chain links TRBV7-2 with TRBJ1-1, with 8 bases lining up with TRBD1. Trimming removed 5 bases from V and 1 base from J; junction bases left unmatched: 6. Germline values: CDR1 SGHTA, CDR2 FQGNSA. CDR3 length: 15 amino acids. The CDR3 here is CASSPDRVENTEAFF. The CDR3 DNA is TGTGCCAGCAGCCCGGACAGGGTGGAGAACACTGAAGCTTTCTTT. Full variable domain (missing parts from reference TRBV7-2 and TRBJ1-1): GAGVSQSPSNKVTEKGKDVELRCDPISGHTALYWYRQSLGQGLEFLIYFQGNSAPDKSGLPSDRFSAERTGGSVSTLTIQRTQQEDSAVYLCASSPDRVENTEAFFGQGTRLTVV.

This chain links TRBV15 with TRBJ2-7; possibly TRBD1 for D (5 bases). CDR1 LNHNV and CDR2 YYDKDF come from the germline V gene (reference sequence). Trimming pared 2 bases from V and 10 bases from J, leaving 21 bases between. The CDR3 spans 15 residues. CDR3: CATSRSPSRQFAQYF. Written as DNA, the CDR3 is TGTGCCACCAGCAGATCCCCCTCCCGACAGTTCGCCCAGTACTTC.

V usage is TRBV29-1 and J usage is TRBJ2-3, with 9 bases lining up with TRBD2. The CDR3 contains 14 residues. V shed 4 bases, J shed 8 bases, and the junction held 10 bases outside the gene matches. Germline loops: CDR1 SQVTM, CDR2 ANQGSEA. In DNA, the CDR3 is TGCAGCGTTGGAGCCCTAGCGGGACGGGGTACGCAGTATTTT. Amino acids: CSVGALAGRGTQYF.

Only a few counts were recorded for this clone. The chain employs TRBV6-5 and TRBJ1-6; possibly TRBD1 for D (6 bases). Germline lookup yields CDR1 MNHEY and CDR2 SVGAGI. The CDR3 contains 14 residues. V was cut by 8 bases and J by 7 bases, with 15 bases left in between. CDR3 in amino acids: CASGNRARNSPLHF. CDR3 DNA: TGTGCCAGCGGAAACAGGGCTCGGAATTCACCCCTCCACTTT.

This clone has only one observation. J is TRBJ2-2 and V is TRBV14; D is ambiguous. The V gene's germline CDR1 is SGHDN and CDR2 FVKESK. The CDR3 has 13 amino acids. V was shortened by 1 base and J by 7 bases, with 7 bases between the two germline ends. CDR3 amino acids: CASSQAPGGELFF. The CDR3 DNA sequence: TGTGCCAGCAGCCAAGCCCCGGGCGGGGAGCTGTTTTTT.

This clone was observed a single time. V usage is TRBV3-1 (or the pseudogene TRBV3-2) and J usage is TRBJ2-1; 8 positions agree with TRBD1. The CDR3 is made up of 16 amino acids. V lost 1 base and J lost 7; bases outside the gene matches: 9. In germline, CDR1 is LGHDT, CDR2 YNNKEL (reference sequence). The CDR3 DNA reads as TGTGCCAGCAGCCAAGCGGTAGGAACAGGGGGTAATGAGCAGTTCTTC. It is translated as CASSQAVGTGGNEQFF.

The rearrangement uses TRBV11-2 and TRBJ1-3; 9 bases map to TRBD1. The CDR3 has 15 residues. Unmatched junction bases numbered 7, after V lost 4 bases and J lost 6 bases. Germline V CDR1 and CDR2: SGHAT, FQNNGV. CDR3: CASSSRTGVANTIYF. CDR3 sequence (DNA): TGTGCCAGCAGCTCACGGACAGGGGTGGCAAACACCATATATTTT.

This clone has just one count. The chain is built from TRBV11-3 and TRBJ2-7, with D perhaps TRBD2 (5 bases). This CDR3 is 12 amino acids long. Trimming stripped 8 bases from V and 5 bases from J, with 13 bases between. In germline, CDR1 is SGHNT, CDR2 YENEEA. The chain's CDR3 is CASSATGNEQYF. DNA of the CDR3: TGTGCCAGCTCTGCCACGGGAAACGAGCAGTACTTC.

The V call is TRBV5-4, the J call TRBJ1-5; TRBD1 agrees at 8 bases. This CDR3 is built from 15 residues. Germline V gene data show CDR1 as SGHNT and CDR2 as YYREEE (reference sequence). Trimming removed 2 bases from V and 4 bases from J; junction bases left unmatched: 5. The DNA for the CDR3 is TGTGCCAGCAGCTTTGGGGGGGACAGGAATCAGCCCCAGCATTTT. This codes for CASSFGGDRNQPQHF.

This clone has more than one count but fewer than ten. The rearrangement uses TRBV21-1 and TRBJ1-2; TRBD1 was called by the table and not checked on the DNA. TRBV21-1 is tagged as a pseudogene. There are 13 residues in the CDR3. The CDR3 DNA reads TGTGCCAGCAGCAAATCAGGGTCTCGGGGCTACACCTTC. It encodes CASSKSGSRGYTF.

The chain couples TRBV30 to TRBJ1-2; TRBD1 agrees at 10 bases. V dropped 3 bases and J dropped 4; count of bases not matched to a gene: 2. The length of the CDR3 is 13 residues. Per germline, CDR1 GTSNPN and CDR2 SVGIG (reference sequence). CDR3 loop: CAWRDRGSYGYTF. CDR3 sequence (DNA): TGTGCCTGGAGGGACAGGGGGAGCTATGGCTACACCTTC. Variable domain in full (rest from reference TRBV30 and TRBJ1-2): SQTIHQWPATLVQPVGSPLSLECTVEGTSNPNLYWYRQAAGRGLQLLFYSVGIGQISSEVPQNLSASRPQDRQFILSSKKLLLSDSGFYLCAWRDRGSYGYTFGSGTRLTVV.

The chain employs TRBV10-2 and TRBJ1-5; no clear D. Germline V gene sequence: CDR1 WSHSY, CDR2 SAAADI. CDR3 length equals 12 residues. The V end lost 3 bases, the J end lost 11 bases, and 11 bases lay between the germline ends. CDR3 sequence reads: CASSESGVAQHF. CDR3 sequence (DNA): TGCGCCAGCAGTGAATCCGGAGTCGCCCAGCATTTT.

The chain employs TRBV19 and TRBJ2-1, with no clear D. This CDR3 has 15 residues. CDR1 is LNHDA and CDR2 is SQIVND in the germline V gene (reference sequence). Trimming left V 7 bases short and J 3 bases short, with 16 bases between. This chain's CDR3 is CASNPNSPDYNEQFF. CDR3 coding DNA: TGTGCCAGTAACCCCAACAGCCCTGACTACAATGAGCAGTTCTTC. Combining the CDR3 with reference TRBV19 and TRBJ2-1 gives the whole variable domain DGGITQSPKYLFRKEGQNVTLSCEQNLNHDAMYWYRQDPGQGLRLIYYSQIVNDFQKGDIAEGYSVSREKKESFPLTVTSAQKNPTAFYLCASNPNSPDYNEQFFGPGTRLTVL.

This chain links TRBV6-5 with TRBJ2-5; TRBD1 matches at 8 bases. The CDR3 loop spans 16 amino acids. V was clipped by 4 bases and J by 3 bases; unmatched bases: 10. Germline V lookup: CDR1 MNHEY, CDR2 SVGAGI. CDR3: CASSSYSRDRKETQYF. The CDR3 coding sequence is TGTGCCAGCAGTTCTTACTCCCGGGACAGGAAAGAGACCCAGTACTTC.

This chain links TRBV5-1 with TRBJ2-1; the match to TRBD2 covers 14 bases. The CDR3 consists of 15 residues. Germline values: CDR1 SGHRS, CDR2 YFSETQ. V gave up 4 bases and J gave up 9 bases; unmatched junction bases: 6. The CDR3 loop reads CASSEGLAGVSEQFF. As DNA, the CDR3 is TGCGCCAGCAGCGAGGGACTAGCGGGAGTGAGTGAGCAGTTCTTC.

The chain recombines TRBV20-1 with TRBJ2-7, with TRBD1 matching over 10 bases. The CDR3 extends over 15 amino acids. The V gene's germline CDR1 is DFQATT and CDR2 SNEGSKA (reference sequence). With V trimmed by 3 bases and J by 4 bases, 9 bases remained unmatched. The CDR3: CSASRDRGRGYEQYF. CDR3 DNA sequence: TGCAGTGCTAGTCGGGACAGGGGCCGGGGGTACGAGCAGTACTTC.

The gene calls are TRBV4-3 and TRBJ1-1; 7 bases fit TRBD1. The V segment lost 0 bases and the J segment 4 bases; nucleotides outside the gene matches: 5. The CDR3 has 15 amino acids. Looked up from germline, CDR1 is LGHNA and CDR2 is YSLEER. CDR3 sequence: CASSQDNQGGTEAFF. The CDR3 DNA is TGCGCCAGCAGCCAAGATAATCAGGGGGGCACTGAAGCTTTCTTT.

This clone came up many times. The V call is TRBV28, the J call TRBJ1-1; TRBD1 agrees at 8 bases. Unmatched junction bases numbered 3, after V lost 5 bases and J lost 1 base. The CDR3 spans 14 residues. Looked up from germline, CDR1 is MDHEN and CDR2 is SYDVKM. The DNA for the CDR3 is TGTGCCAGCAGTGCAGGGGGCCCGAACACTGAAGCTTTCTTT. This codes for CASSAGGPNTEAFF.

This chain connects TRBV29-1 to TRBJ2-2; perhaps TRBD2 as D (6 bases). V lost 4 bases, J lost 0 bases, and 9 bases lay in between. The CDR3 is 14 amino acids. CDR1 is SQVTM, CDR2 ANQGSEA, per germline. CDR3 DNA: TGCAGCGTTGTGGGCGGGACGAACACCGGGGAGCTGTTTTTT. The encoded protein is CSVVGGTNTGELFF.

The genes are TRBV7-2 and TRBJ2-7; 8 nucleotides align to TRBD2. Per germline, CDR1 SGHTA and CDR2 FQGNSA. CDR3 length: 13 residues. V lost 6 bases and J lost 3; bases outside the gene matches: 4. CDR3 sequence: CASRPSGYYEQYF. Written as DNA, the CDR3 is TGTGCCAGCAGGCCTAGCGGGTACTACGAGCAGTACTTC.

This chain joins TRBV6-5 and TRBJ2-1; D is perhaps TRBD2 (6 bases). V lost 2 bases, J lost 4 bases, and 12 bases lay in between. Germline loops: CDR1 MNHEY, CDR2 SVGAGI. CDR3 size: 15 residues. CDR3 region: CASSYARDFYNEQFF. The CDR3 coding sequence is TGTGCCAGCAGTTACGCTAGGGACTTTTACAATGAGCAGTTCTTC.

Remarks on this clone: Other DNA sequences in this sample translate to the same CDR3. In DNA form, the CDR3 reads TGTGCCAGCAGCGCCGACAGCTATGGCTACACCTTC. This gives the protein CASSADSYGYTF. The J gene is TRBJ1-2, the V gene TRBV9; the D gene is possibly TRBD1 (5 bases). CDR3 length: 12 residues. In germline, CDR1 is SGDLS, CDR2 YYNGEE. V gave up 3 bases and J gave up 4 bases, with 7 bases separating them.

The chain recombines TRBV20-1 with TRBJ2-7, with D possibly TRBD2 on 7 matching bases. The CDR3 consists of 13 residues. Trimming took off 3 bases at V and 6 bases at J, with 15 bases between the two ends. Germline-derived CDR1 and CDR2 are DFQATT and SNEGSKA (reference sequence). This chain's CDR3 is CSASMRGLREQYF. Here the CDR3 DNA reads TGCAGTGCTAGTATGCGGGGGCTGCGCGAGCAGTACTTC.